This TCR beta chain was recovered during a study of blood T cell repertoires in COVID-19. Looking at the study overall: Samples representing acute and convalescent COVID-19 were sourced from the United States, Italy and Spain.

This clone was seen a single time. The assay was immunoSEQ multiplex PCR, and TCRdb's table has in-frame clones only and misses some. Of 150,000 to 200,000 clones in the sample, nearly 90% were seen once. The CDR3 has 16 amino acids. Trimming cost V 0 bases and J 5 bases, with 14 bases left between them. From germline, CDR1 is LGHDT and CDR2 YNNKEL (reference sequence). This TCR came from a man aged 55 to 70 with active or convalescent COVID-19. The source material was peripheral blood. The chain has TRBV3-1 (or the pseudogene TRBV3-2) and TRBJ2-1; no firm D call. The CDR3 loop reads CASSQDGDSINNEQFF. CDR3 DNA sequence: TGTGCCAGCAGCCAAGATGGAGACTCAATCAACAATGAGCAGTTCTTC.